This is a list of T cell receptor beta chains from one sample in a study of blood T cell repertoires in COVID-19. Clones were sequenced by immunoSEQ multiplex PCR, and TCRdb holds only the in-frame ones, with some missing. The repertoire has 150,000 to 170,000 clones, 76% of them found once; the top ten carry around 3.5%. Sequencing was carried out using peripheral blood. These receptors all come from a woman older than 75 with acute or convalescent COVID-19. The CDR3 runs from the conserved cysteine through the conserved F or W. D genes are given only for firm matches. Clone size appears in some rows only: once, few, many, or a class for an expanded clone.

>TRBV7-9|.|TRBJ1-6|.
CASSLAGVSSPLHF
TGTGCCAGCAGCTTAGCAGGAGTGAGTTCACCCCTCCACTTT
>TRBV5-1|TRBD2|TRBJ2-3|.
CASSFSGSTDTQYF
TGCGCCAGCAGCTTTAGCGGGAGCACAGATACGCAGTATTTT
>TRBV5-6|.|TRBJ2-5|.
CASRSLSETQYF
TGTGCCAGCAGATCCTTGAGCGAGACCCAGTACTTC
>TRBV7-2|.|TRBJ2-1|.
CASSLGLARENEQFF
TGTGCCAGCAGCTTAGGGCTAGCGAGGGAGAATGAGCAGTTCTTC
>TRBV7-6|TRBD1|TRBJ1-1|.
CASSARTGQGEVAFF
TGTGCCAGCAGCGCCAGAACTGGACAGGGGGAGGTAGCTTTCTTT
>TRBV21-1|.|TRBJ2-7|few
CASSPRQGFTYEQYF
TGTGCCAGCAGCCCACGACAGGGCTTTACCTACGAGCAGTACTTC
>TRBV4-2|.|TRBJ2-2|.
CASSQARGGGELFF
TGTGCCAGCAGCCAAGCAAGGGGTGGCGGGGAGCTGTTTTTT
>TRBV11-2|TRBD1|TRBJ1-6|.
CASSLVQGVSPLHF
TGTGCCAGCAGCTTGGTACAGGGGGTTTCACCCCTCCACTTT
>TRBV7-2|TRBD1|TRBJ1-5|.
CASSLRWGQGPQHF
TGTGCCAGCAGCTTACGCTGGGGACAGGGGCCCCAGCATTTT
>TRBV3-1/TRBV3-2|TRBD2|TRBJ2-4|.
CASSQASGSAIQYF
TGTGCCAGCAGCCAGGCTAGCGGGTCCGCGATTCAGTACTTC
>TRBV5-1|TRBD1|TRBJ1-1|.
CASNFMEQGALGTEAFF
TGCGCCAGCAATTTCATGGAACAGGGGGCGCTTGGGACTGAAGCTTTCTTT
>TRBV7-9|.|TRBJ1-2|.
CASSLAARGGYTF
TGTGCCAGCAGCTTAGCGGCCAGGGGTGGCTACACCTTC
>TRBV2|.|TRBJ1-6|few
CASSSDSGNSPLHF
TGTGCCAGCAGCTCGGACAGCGGCAATTCACCCCTCCACTTT
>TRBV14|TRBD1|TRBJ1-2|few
CASSQVRTGYGYTF
TGTGCCAGCAGCCAAGTAAGGACAGGCTATGGCTACACCTTC
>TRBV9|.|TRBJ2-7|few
CASSPPGSHYEQYF
TGTGCCAGCAGCCCCCCGGGTAGCCACTACGAGCAGTACTTC
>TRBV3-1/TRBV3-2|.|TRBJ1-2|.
CASSPTPDSQGSDGYTF
TGTGCCAGCAGCCCCACCCCTGATTCACAGGGCTCGGATGGCTACACCTTC
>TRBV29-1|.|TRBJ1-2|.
CSVSPDSSHYGYTF
TGCAGCGTTAGTCCAGACAGTTCCCACTATGGCTACACCTTC
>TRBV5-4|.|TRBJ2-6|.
CASSLNRGSPGANVLTF
TGTGCCAGCAGCTTGAATAGGGGTAGCCCTGGGGCCAACGTCCTGACTTTC
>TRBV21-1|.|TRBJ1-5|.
CASSKEQGRYQPQHF
TGTGCCAGCAGCAAAGAACAGGGCCGGTATCAGCCCCAGCATTTT
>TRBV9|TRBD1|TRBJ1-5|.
CASSPYGQEGQPQHF
TGTGCCAGCAGCCCTTATGGACAGGAAGGTCAGCCCCAGCATTTT
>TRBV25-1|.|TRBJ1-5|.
CASSETLGESQPQHF
TGTGCCAGCAGTGAAACATTGGGAGAGAGTCAGCCCCAGCATTTT
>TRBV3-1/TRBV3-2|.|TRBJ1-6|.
CASRRRSSYNSPLHF
TGTGCCAGCAGACGGAGGAGCTCCTATAATTCACCCCTCCACTTT
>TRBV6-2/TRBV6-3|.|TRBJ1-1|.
CASSYPGEAFF
TGTGCCAGCAGTTACCCAGGTGAAGCTTTCTTT
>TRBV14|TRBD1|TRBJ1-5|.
CASSQGQGNQPQHF
TGTGCCAGCAGCCAAGGACAGGGGAATCAGCCCCAGCATTTT
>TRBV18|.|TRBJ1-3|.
CASSPGSSGNTIYF
TGTGCCAGCTCACCAGGGAGCTCTGGAAACACCATATATTTT
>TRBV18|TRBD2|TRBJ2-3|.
CASSPGGGARTDTQYF
TGTGCCAGCTCACCCGGGGGAGGGGCTCGCACAGATACGCAGTATTTT
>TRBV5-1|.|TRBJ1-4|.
CASSLAPGLDGEKLFF
TGCGCCAGCAGCTTGGCACCCGGACTCGACGGTGAAAAACTGTTTTTT
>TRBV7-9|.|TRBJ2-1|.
CASSTLPFPINEQFF
TGTGCCAGCAGCACCTTGCCTTTCCCTATCAATGAGCAGTTCTTC
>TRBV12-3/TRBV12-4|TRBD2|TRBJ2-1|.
CASGTSGYNEQFF
TGTGCCAGCGGGACTAGCGGTTACAATGAGCAGTTCTTC
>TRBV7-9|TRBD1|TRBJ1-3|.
CASSYPGQGHTIYF
TGTGCCAGCAGTTACCCGGGACAGGGGCACACCATATATTTT
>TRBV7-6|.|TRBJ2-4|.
CASRETGRYGAKNIQYF
TGTGCCAGCAGGGAGACAGGGAGGTATGGGGCCAAAAACATTCAGTACTTC
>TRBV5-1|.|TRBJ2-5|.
CASSIGGSETQYF
TGCGCCAGCAGCATTGGAGGGTCCGAGACCCAGTACTTC
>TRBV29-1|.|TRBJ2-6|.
CSVRGDQLSGANVLTF
TGCAGCGTTCGGGGTGATCAGCTATCTGGGGCCAACGTCCTGACTTTC
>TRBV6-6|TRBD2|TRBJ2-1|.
CAITLAAYNEQFF
TGTGCCATTACGCTAGCGGCCTACAATGAGCAGTTCTTC
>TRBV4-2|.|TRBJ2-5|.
CASSQEGAEYQETQYF
TGTGCCAGCAGCCAAGAAGGAGCGGAGTACCAAGAGACCCAGTACTTC
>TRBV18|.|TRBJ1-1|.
CASSPQQARLENTEAFF
TGTGCCAGCTCACCGCAACAGGCACGCCTTGAGAACACTGAAGCTTTCTTT
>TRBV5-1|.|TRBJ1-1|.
CASSLTSDPGTEAFF
TGCGCCAGCAGCTTGACTTCAGACCCGGGGACTGAAGCTTTCTTT
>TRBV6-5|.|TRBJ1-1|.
CASMPGSPNTEAFF
TGTGCCAGCATGCCCGGGTCTCCGAACACTGAAGCTTTCTTT
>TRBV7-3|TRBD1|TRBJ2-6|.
CASSFSGTGSGANVLTF
TGTGCCAGCAGCTTTTCCGGGACAGGCTCTGGGGCCAACGTCCTGACTTTC
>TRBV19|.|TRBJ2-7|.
CASSEDRSSYEQYF
TGTGCCAGTAGTGAGGACAGAAGCTCCTACGAGCAGTACTTC
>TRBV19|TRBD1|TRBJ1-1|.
CASSIFGTVNTEAFF
TGTGCCAGTAGTATATTTGGGACAGTGAACACTGAAGCTTTCTTT
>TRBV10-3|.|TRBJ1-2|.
CAISGGSTQFNYGYTF
TGTGCCATCAGTGGGGGCAGCACCCAATTTAACTATGGCTACACCTTC
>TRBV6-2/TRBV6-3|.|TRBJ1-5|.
CASSYAGGPNQPQHF
TGTGCCAGCAGTTACGCGGGAGGACCCAATCAGCCCCAGCATTTT
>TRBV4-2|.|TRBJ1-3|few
CASSHSPGSGNTIYF
TGTGCCAGCAGCCATTCTCCGGGCTCTGGAAACACCATATATTTT
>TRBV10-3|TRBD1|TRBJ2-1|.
CAISETMRGLGNEQFF
TGTGCCATCAGTGAGACGATGAGGGGGCTCGGTAATGAGCAGTTCTTC
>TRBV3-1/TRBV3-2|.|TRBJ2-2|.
CASSPKPLTGELFF
TGTGCCAGCAGCCCCAAGCCCTTAACCGGGGAGCTGTTTTTT